This T cell receptor beta chain came from a study of T cell responses to AZD1222 COVID-19 vaccine (dated by TCRdb to the early 2020s). The study in broad terms: AZD1222 recipients whose second dose came at about 4 weeks and those whose second dose came at about 12 weeks were combined into one group, since spike-specific TCR depth and breadth did not differ between the two schedules. TCR sequencing was performed for roughly 250 trial participants, of whom around 200 were given two doses of AZD1222 and some 26 were given two doses of MenACWY control vaccine. Trial participants were enrolled by age into 18-55, 56-69 and 70-plus year subgroups, with roughly 160, 29 and 62 TCR-sequenced participants respectively. The study at large found these results: Most participants were white British and females outnumbered males, and the authors suggested that clonal diversity may have been underestimated. CD4 TCRs associated with the vaccine covered the entire spike protein, and the dominant responses were in regions 160-218 and 743-854. Because no samples from the day 14 peak response were available, repertoires could be characterized only after the peak T cell response. Spike-specific TCR breadth and depth rose significantly after two AZD1222 doses compared with day 0 and with MenACWY recipients. In the small 56-69-year group, the increase in depth fell short of significance, most likely because of low power. Epitopes outside the regions mutated in the B.1.351 and B.1.1.7 variants were reportedly recognized by nearly half of the unique spike-specific TCRs. Conclusions about previously exposed vaccinees are limited because only six or seven AZD1222 recipients were SARS-CoV-2 seropositive at baseline.

The time point tag for this specimen amounts to: baseline before first vaccination. The vaccinee samples were drawn from two UK trials, COV001 and COV002, one of which was a single-blind randomized controlled phase 2/3 trial testing AZD1222 (ChAdOx1 nCoV-19) in healthy adults. For TCRbeta chain sequencing, PBMC samples were collected from trial participants at day 0 and at day 28 after the second dose. The V end loses 4 bases and the J end loses 0 bases, and a stretch of 18 bases separates them. From the cysteine up to the phenylalanine, the CDR3 has a length of 17 residues. Only the CDR3 portion is preserved as DNA: 51 bases, with reading frame beginning at the first base. The germline V gene (reference sequence) sets CDR1 to LGHDT and CDR2 to YNNKEL. The CDR3 regions of human TCRbeta chains were analyzed by immunosequencing. In the authors' own workflow: Repertoire TCRs were checked for matches against a reference library of SARS-CoV-2-specific TCRs that had been generated using the MIRA antigen-specificity platform. Breadth was defined as the fraction of unique TCRs that were SARS-CoV-2-associated, and depth was defined as the fraction of total T cells that were SARS-CoV-2-associated. Using the MIRA data, every spike-specific TCR was mapped to the spike region that the TCR reacted to and assigned to either a CD4 or a CD8 class. Log10-transformed breadth and depth values were compared by one-way ANOVA with Sidak's multiple comparisons tests. TCRdb provides this immuneACCESS table in a form limited to in-frame rearrangements. Some clones are lacking; in checked studies, under half of them reflect an unresolved V gene, and why the rest are absent is not known. The DNA gave D and trimming, while V, J and clone size come from that table. Within this sample are roughly 150,000 clones, with about nine tenths of them counted one time only. 1.9% of the sample goes to the ten largest clones.

As concerns this clone: The specificity of this receptor is unknown. Base-call qualities are not available, and no considerably larger clone is one nucleotide away.

The chain employs TRBV3-1 (or the pseudogene TRBV3-2) and TRBJ1-1; the best D guess is TRBD1, with 6 bases matching. Sample: peripheral blood, taken on day 0 of AZD1222 vaccination. The receptor's source is an adult in good health. The CDR3 region has the sequence CASSPLDSLLMNTEAFF. The nucleotide sequence is given as TGTGCCAGCAGCCCTCTGGACAGTCTCCTCATGAACACTGAAGCTTTCTTT.